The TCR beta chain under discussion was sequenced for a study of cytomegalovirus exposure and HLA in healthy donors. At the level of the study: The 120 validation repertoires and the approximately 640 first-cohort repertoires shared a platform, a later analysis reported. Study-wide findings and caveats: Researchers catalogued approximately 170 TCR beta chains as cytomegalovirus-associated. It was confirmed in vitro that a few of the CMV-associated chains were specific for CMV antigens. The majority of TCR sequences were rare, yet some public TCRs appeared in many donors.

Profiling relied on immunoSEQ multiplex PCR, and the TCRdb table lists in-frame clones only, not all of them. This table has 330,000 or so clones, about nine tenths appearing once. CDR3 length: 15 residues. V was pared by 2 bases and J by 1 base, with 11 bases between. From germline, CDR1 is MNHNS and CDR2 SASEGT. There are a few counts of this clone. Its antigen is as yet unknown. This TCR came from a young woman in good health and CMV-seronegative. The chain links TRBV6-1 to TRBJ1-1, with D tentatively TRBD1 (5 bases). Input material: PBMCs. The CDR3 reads CASSEFAGWNTEAFF. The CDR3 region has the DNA TGTGCCAGCAGTGAATTTGCAGGGTGGAACACTGAAGCTTTCTTT.